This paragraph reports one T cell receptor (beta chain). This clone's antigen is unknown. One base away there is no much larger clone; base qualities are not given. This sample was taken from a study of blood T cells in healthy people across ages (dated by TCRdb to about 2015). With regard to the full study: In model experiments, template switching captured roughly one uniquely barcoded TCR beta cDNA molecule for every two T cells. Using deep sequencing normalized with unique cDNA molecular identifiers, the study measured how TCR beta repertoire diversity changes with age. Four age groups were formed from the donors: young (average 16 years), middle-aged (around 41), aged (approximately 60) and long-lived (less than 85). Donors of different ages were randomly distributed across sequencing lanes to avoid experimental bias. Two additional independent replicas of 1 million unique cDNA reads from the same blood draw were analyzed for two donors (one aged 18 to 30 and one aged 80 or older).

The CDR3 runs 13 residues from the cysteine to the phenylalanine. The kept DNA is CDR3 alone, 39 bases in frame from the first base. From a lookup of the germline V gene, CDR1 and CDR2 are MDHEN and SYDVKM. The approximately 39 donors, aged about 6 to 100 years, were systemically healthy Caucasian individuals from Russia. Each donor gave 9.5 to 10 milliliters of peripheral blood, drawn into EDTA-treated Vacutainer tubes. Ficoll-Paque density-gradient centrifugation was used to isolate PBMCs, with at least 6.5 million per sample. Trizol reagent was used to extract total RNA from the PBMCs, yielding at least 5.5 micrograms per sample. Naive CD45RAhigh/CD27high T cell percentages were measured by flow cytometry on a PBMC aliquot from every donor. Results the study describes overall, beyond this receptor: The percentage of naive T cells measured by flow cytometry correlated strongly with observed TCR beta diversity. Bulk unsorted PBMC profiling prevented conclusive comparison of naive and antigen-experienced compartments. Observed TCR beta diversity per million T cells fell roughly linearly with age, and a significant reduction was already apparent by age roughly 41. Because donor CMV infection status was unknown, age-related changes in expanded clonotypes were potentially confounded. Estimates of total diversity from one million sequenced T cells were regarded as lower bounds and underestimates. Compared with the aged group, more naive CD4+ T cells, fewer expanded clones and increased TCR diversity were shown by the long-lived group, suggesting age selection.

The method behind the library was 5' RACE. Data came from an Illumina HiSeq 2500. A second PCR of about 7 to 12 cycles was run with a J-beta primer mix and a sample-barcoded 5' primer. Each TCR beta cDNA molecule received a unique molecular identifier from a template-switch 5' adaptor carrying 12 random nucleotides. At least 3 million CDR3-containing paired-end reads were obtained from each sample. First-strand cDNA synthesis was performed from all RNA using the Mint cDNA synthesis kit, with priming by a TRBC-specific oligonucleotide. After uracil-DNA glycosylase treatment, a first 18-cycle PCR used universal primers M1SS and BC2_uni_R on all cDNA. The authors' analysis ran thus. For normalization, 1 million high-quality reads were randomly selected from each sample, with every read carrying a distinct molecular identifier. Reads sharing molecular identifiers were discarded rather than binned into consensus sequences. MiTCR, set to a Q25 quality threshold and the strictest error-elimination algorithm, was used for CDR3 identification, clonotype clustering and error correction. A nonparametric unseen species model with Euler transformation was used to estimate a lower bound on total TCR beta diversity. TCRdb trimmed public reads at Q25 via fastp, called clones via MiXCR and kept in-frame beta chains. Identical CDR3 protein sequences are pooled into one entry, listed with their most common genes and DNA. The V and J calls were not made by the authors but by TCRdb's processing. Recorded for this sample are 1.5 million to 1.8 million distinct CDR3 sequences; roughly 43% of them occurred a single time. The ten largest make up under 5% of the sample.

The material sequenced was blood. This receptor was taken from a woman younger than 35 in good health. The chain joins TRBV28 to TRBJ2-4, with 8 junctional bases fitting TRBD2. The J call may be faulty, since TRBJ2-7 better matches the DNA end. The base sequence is TGTGCCAGCAGTCGAGCGGGAGAATCCGAGCAGTACTTC. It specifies CASSRAGESEQYF.